This T cell receptor beta chain was sequenced in a study of cytomegalovirus exposure and HLA in healthy donors. Study-level findings and limits: Analysis was carried out at a later point, and it linked a missense DCLRE1C variant to TCR beta V- and J-gene trimming. Presence/absence comparisons presumed near-even sequencing depth among donors.

As to this clone: What it recognizes is unknown.

The PCR ran on 60 Vbeta and 13 Jbeta primers. Clones were sequenced by immunoSEQ multiplex PCR, and TCRdb holds only the in-frame ones, with some missing. The sample carries 150,000 to 200,000 clones, 65% to 85% recorded once. The germline CDR1 and CDR2 sequences are LNHDA and SQIVND (reference sequence). CDR3 length: 15 residues. The receptor was isolated from a man in his forties in good health and CMV-seropositive. This rearrangement joins TRBV19 to TRBJ2-5, with 9 bases fitting TRBD2. The better agreement between TRBJ2-7 and the DNA end casts doubt on the J call. Sequenced input: PBMCs. CDR3: CASSLGGGDIYEQYF. CDR3 nucleotides: TGTGCCAGTAGCCTGGGCGGGGGGGATATCTACGAGCAGTACTTC.